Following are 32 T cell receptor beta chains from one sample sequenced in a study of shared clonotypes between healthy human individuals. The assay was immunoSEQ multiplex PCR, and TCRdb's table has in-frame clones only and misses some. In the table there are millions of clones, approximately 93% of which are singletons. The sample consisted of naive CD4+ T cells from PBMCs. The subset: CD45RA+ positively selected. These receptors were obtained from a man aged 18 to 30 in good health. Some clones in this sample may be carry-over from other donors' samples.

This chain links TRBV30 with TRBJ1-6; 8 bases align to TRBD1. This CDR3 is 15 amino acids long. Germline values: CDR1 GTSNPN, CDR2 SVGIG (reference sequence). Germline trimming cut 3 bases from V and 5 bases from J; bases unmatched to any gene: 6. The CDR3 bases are TGTGCCTGGAGCCACCCGGACAGGGATAATTCACCCCTCCACTTT. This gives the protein CAWSHPDRDNSPLHF.

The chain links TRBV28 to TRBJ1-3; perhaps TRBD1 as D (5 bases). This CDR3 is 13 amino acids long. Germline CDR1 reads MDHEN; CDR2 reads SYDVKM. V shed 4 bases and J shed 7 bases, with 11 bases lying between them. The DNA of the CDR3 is TGTGCCAGCAGTTCCCAGGGATCCAACACCATATATTTT. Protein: CASSSQGSNTIYF.

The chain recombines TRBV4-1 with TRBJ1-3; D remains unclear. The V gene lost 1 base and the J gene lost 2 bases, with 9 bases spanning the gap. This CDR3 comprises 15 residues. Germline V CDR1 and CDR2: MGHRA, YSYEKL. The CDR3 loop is CASSQGSPTGNTIYF. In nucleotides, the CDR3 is TGCGCCAGCAGCCAAGGCAGTCCGACTGGAAACACCATATATTTT.

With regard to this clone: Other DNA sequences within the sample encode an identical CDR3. The CDR3 protein is CAIRGTDYEQYF. The CDR3, as DNA: TGTGCCATCAGGGGGACGGACTACGAGCAGTACTTC. This chain uses TRBV10-3 with TRBJ2-7; D possibly matches TRBD1 or TRBD2 (5 bases each). The CDR3 loop spans 12 amino acids. Germline V CDR1 and CDR2: ENHRY, SYGVKD. Trimming took off 6 bases at V and 3 bases at J, with 9 bases between the two ends.

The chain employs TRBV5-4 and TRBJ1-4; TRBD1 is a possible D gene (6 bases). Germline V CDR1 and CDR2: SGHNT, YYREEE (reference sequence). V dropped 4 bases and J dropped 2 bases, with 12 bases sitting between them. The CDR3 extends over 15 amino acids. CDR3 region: CASSATGGTNEKLFF. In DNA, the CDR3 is TGTGCCAGCAGCGCGACAGGTGGCACTAATGAAAAACTGTTTTTT.

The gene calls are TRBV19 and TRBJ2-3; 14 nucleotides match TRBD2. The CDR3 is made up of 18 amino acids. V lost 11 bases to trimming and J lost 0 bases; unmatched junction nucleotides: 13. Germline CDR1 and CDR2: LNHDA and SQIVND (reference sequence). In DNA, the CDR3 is TGTGCCGGAAATCCGGGACTAGCGGGAGAGGGGAGCACAGATACGCAGTATTTT. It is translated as CAGNPGLAGEGSTDTQYF.

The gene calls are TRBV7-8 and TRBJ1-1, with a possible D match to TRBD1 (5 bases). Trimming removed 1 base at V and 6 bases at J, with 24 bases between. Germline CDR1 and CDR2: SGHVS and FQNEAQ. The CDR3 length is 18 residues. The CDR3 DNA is TGTGCCAGCAGCTTAGGTTTTGGGGGAGGGCCGAGAACGGCTGAAGCTTTCTTT. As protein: CASSLGFGGGPRTAEAFF.

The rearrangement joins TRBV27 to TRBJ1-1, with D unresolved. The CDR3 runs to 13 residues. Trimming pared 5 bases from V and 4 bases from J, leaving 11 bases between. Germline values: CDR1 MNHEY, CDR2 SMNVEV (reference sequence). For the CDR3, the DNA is TGTGCCAGCAGTCTCCGCGTCCCCACTGAAGCTTTCTTT. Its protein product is CASSLRVPTEAFF.

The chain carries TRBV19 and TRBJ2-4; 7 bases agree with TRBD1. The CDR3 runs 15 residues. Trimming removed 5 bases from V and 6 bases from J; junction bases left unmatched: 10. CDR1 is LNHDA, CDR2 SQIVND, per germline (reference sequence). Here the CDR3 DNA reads TGTGCCAGTAGTGCCCGACAGGGCATGGGAAACATTCAGTACTTC. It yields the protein CASSARQGMGNIQYF. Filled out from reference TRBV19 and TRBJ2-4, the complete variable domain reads DGGITQSPKYLFRKEGQNVTLSCEQNLNHDAMYWYRQDPGQGLRLIYYSQIVNDFQKGDIAEGYSVSREKKESFPLTVTSAQKNPTAFYLCASSARQGMGNIQYFGAGTRLSVL.

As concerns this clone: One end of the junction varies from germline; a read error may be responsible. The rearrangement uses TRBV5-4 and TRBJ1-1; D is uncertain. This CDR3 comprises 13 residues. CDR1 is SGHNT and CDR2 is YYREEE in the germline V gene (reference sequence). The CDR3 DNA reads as TGTGCCAGCAGCTTGGACGGTCAGACTGGAGCTTTCTTT. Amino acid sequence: CASSLDGQTGAFF.

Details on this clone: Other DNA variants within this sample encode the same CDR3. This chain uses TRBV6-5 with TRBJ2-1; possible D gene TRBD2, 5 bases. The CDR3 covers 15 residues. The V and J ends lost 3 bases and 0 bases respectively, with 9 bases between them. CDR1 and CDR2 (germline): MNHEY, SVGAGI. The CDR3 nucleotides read TGTGCCAGCAGTTATGGAGGTAGCTCCTACAATGAGCAGTTCTTC. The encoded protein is CASSYGGSSYNEQFF.

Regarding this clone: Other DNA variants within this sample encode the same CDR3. Here the CDR3 reads CASSEQGGGNTIYF. CDR3 sequence (DNA): TGTGCCAGCAGTGAGCAGGGGGGTGGAAACACCATATATTTT. V and J are TRBV2 and TRBJ1-3, with 7 bases that match TRBD1. Losses at the gene ends were 3 bases for V and 3 bases for J; bases not matched to a gene: 2. The CDR3 has 14 amino acids. The germline CDR1 and CDR2 sequences are SNHLY and FYNNEI.

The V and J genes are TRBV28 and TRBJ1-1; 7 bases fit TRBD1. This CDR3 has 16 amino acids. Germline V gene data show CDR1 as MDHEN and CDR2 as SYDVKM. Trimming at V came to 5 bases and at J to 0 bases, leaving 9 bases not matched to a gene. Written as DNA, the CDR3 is TGTGCCAGCAGTGAATACCAGGGGGAGGTGAACACTGAAGCTTTCTTT. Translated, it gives CASSEYQGEVNTEAFF.

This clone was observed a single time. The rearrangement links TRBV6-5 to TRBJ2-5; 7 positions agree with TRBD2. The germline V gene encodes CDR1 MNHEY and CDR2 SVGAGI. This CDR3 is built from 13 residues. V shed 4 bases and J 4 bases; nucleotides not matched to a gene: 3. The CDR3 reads CASSSLASETQYF. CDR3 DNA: TGTGCCAGCAGTTCACTAGCGTCAGAGACCCAGTACTTC.

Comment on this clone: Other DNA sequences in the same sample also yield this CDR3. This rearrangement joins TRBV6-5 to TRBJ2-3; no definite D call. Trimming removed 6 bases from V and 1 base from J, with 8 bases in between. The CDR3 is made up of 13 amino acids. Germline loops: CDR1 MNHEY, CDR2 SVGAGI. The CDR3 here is CASSPPGTDTQYF. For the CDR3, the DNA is TGTGCCAGCAGCCCCCCAGGCACAGATACGCAGTATTTT.

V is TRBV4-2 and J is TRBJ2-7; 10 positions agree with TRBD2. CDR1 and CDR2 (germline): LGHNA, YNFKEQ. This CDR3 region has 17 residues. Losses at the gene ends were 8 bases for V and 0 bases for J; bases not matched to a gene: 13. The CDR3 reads CASSGGTSDTSSYEQYF. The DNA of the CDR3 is TGTGCCAGCTCGGGCGGGACTAGCGATACTAGCTCCTACGAGCAGTACTTC.

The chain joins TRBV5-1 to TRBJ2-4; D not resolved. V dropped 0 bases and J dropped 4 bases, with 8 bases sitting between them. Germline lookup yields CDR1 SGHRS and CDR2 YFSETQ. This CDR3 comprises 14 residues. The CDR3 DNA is TGCGCCAGCAGCTTGGAGCCAGGTAAAAACATTCAGTACTTC. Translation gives CASSLEPGKNIQYF.

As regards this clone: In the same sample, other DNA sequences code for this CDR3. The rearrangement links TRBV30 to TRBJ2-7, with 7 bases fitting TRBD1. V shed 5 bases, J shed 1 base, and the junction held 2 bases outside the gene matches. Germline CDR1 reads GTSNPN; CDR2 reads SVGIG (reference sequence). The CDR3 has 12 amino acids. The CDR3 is CAWGTASYEQYF. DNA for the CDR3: TGTGCCTGGGGGACAGCTTCCTACGAGCAGTACTTC. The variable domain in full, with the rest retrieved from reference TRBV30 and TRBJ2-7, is SQTIHQWPATLVQPVGSPLSLECTVEGTSNPNLYWYRQAAGRGLQLLFYSVGIGQISSEVPQNLSASRPQDRQFILSSKKLLLSDSGFYLCAWGTASYEQYFGPGTRLTVT.

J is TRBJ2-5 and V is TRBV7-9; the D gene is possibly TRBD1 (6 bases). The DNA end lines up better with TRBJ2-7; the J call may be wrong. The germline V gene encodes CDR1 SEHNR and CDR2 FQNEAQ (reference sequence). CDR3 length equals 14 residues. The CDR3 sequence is CASSLETGSYEQYF. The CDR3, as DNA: TGTGCCAGCAGCCTGGAGACAGGATCCTACGAGCAGTACTTC.

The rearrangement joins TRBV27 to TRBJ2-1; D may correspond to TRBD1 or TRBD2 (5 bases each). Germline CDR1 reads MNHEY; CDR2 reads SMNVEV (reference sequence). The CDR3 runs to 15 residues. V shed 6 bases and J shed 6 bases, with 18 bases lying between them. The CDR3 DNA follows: TGTGCCAGCAGCCGAACCGGGACCAAGGGCAATGAGCAGTTCTTC. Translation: CASSRTGTKGNEQFF.

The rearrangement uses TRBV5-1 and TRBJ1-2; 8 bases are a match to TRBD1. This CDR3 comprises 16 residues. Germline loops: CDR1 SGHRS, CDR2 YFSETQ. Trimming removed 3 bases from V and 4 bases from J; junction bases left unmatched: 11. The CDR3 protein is CASSSMRQGQAYGYTF. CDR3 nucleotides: TGCGCCAGCAGCTCCATGCGGCAGGGACAGGCCTATGGCTACACCTTC. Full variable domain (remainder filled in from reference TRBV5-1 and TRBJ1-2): KAGVTQTPRYLIKTRGQQVTLSCSPISGHRSVSWYQQTPGQGLQFLFEYFSETQRNKGNFPGRFSGRQFSNSRSEMNVSTLELGDSALYLCASSSMRQGQAYGYTFGSGTRLTVV.

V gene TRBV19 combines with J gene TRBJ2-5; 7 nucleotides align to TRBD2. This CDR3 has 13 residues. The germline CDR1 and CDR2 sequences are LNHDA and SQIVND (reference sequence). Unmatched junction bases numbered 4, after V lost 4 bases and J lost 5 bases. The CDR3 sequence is CASSSGSQETQYF. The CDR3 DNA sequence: TGTGCCAGTAGTAGCGGGAGTCAGGAGACCCAGTACTTC.

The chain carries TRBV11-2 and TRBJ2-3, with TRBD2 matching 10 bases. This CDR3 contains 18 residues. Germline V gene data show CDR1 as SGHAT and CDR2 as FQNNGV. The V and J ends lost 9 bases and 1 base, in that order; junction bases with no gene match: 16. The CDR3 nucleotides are TGTGCCAGTCTATTACGGGGGAGGCTAGCGGGAGGCACAGATACGCAGTATTTT. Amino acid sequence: CASLLRGRLAGGTDTQYF.

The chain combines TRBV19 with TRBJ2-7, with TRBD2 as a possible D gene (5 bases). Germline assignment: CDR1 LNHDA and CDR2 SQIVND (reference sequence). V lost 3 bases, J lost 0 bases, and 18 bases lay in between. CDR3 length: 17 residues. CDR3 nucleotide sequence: TGTGCCAGTAGTATCAGATGGGGTGGGAGCCTCTCCTACGAGCAGTACTTC. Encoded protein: CASSIRWGGSLSYEQYF.

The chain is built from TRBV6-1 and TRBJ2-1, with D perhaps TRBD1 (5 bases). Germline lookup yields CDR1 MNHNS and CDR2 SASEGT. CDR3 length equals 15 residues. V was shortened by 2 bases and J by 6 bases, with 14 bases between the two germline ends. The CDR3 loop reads CASSEQGTEANEQFF. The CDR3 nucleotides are TGTGCCAGCAGTGAACAGGGTACCGAGGCCAATGAGCAGTTCTTC.

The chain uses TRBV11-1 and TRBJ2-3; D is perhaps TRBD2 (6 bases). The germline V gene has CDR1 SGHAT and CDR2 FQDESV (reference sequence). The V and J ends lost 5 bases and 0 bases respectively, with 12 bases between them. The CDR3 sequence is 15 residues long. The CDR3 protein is CASSGDLRSTDTQYF. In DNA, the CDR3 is TGTGCCAGCAGCGGGGACTTACGTAGCACAGATACGCAGTATTTT.

The CDR3 region has the DNA TGTGCCAGCAGTACAACCGGGACCACCTCCGGGGAGCTGTTTTTT. Protein product: CASSTTGTTSGELFF. This chain connects TRBV6-5 to TRBJ2-2; D could derive from TRBD1 or TRBD2 (5 bases each). The V gene lost 5 bases and the J gene lost 6 bases, with 16 bases spanning the gap. This CDR3 has 15 amino acids. Germline CDR1 and CDR2: MNHEY and SVGAGI.

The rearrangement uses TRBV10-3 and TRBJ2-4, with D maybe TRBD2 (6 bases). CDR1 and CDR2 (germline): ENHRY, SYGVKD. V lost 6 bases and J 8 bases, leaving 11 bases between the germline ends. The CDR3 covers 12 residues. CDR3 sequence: CAIRGTGDIQYF. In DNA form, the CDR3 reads TGTGCCATCAGAGGGACGGGGGACATTCAGTACTTC.

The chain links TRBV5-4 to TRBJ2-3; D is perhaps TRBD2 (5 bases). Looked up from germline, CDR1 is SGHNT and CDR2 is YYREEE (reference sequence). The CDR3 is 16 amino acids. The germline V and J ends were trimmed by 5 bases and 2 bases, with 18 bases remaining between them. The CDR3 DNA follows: TGTGCCAGCAGGGCGGGTCTTGGCGGACTCACAGATACGCAGTATTTT. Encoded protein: CASRAGLGGLTDTQYF.

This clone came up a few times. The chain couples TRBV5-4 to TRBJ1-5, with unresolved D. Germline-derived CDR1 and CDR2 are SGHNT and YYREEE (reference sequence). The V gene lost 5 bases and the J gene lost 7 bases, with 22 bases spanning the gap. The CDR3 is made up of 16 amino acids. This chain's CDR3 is CASRVPTSDPSQPQHF. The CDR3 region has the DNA TGTGCCAGCAGAGTCCCCACATCAGACCCGTCGCAGCCCCAGCATTTT.

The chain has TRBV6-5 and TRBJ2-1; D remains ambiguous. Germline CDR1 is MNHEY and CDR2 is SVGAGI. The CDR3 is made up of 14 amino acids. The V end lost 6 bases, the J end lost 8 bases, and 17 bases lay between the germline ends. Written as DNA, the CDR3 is TGTGCCAGCAGCCCCCAGCCCAGCCACCATGAGCAGTTCTTC. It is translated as CASSPQPSHHEQFF.

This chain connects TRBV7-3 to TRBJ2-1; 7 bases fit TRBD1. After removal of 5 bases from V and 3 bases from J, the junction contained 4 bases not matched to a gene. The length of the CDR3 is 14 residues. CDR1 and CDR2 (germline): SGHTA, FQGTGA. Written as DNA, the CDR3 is TGTGCCAGCAGCGTCGGGACAGACTACAATGAGCAGTTCTTC. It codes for CASSVGTDYNEQFF. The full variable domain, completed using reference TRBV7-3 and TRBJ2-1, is GAGVSQTPSNKVTEKGKYVELRCDPISGHTALYWYRQSLGQGPEFLIYFQGTGAADDSGLPNDRFFAVRPEGSVSTLKIQRTERGDSAVYLCASSVGTDYNEQFFGPGTRLTVL.